This T cell receptor (beta chain) was recovered during a study of read filtering for tumor transcriptome and immune sequencing. Overall study context: R-ISS stage counts were about eight for I, 15 to 20 for II, about seven for III. Broader study findings: About four fifths of IR-seq clonotypes had one read, totaling around 3.5% of reads; RNA-seq: approximately 75% and 45%. This fraction held mixed bone marrow immune cells after CD138-negative sorting.

This clonotype was counted ten times or more. The antigen is not known. This CDR3 has 14 amino acids. CDR1 LNHDA and CDR2 SQIVND come from the germline V gene (reference sequence). The ends lost 7 bases at V and 5 bases at J; junction bases unmatched: 7. This library used 300 to 500 ng RNA and molecular barcoded adaptors spanning alpha/delta and beta/gamma chains. TCRdb independently ran MiXCR on the reads; one entry per CDR3 protein. The repertoire includes roughly 49,000 distinct CDR3 sequences, less than 20% of them detected once, and 30% to 45% sits in the top ten. Material for sequencing was a population of CD138-negative cells sorted from bone marrow. The source of this sequence is a donor at least 40 years old with multiple myeloma. V usage is TRBV19 and J usage is TRBJ2-1, with 8 bases matching TRBD2. CDR3 DNA sequence: TGTGCCAGTACTGGGACTAGAAGCCACAATGAGCAGTTCTTC. Amino acids: CASTGTRSHNEQFF.